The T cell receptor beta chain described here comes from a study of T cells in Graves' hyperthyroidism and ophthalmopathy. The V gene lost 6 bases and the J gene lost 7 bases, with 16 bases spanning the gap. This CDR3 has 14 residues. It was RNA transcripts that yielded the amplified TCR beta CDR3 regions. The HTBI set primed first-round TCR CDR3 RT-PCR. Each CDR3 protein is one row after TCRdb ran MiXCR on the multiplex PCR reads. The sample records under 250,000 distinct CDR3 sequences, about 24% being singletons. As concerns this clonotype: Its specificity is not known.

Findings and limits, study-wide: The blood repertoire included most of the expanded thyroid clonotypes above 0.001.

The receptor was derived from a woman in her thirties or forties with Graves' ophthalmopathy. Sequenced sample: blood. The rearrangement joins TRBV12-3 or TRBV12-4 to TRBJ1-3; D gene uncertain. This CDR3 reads CASSGSDVRNTIYF. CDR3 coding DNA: TGTGCCAGCAGCGGAAGCGACGTGCGGAACACCATATATTTT.